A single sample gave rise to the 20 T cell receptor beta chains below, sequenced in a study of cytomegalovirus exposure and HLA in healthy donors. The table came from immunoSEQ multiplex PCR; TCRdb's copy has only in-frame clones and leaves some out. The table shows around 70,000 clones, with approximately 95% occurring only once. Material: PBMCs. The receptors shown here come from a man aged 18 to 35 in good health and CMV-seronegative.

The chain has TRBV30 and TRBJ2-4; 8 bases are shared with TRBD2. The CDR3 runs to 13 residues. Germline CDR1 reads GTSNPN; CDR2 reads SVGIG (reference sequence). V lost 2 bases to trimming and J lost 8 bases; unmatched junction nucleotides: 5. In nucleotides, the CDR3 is TGTGCCTGGAGTAAGAGGCGGGGGGACATTCAGTACTTC. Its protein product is CAWSKRRGDIQYF.

Written as DNA, the CDR3 is TGCGCCAGCAGCCAGATGACAGGGGGAAACACTGAAGCTTTCTTT. This codes for CASSQMTGGNTEAFF. This chain uses TRBV4-1 with TRBJ1-1, with 9 bases that match TRBD1. After removal of 3 bases from V and 2 bases from J, the junction contained 4 bases not matched to a gene. This CDR3 has 15 amino acids. Germline CDR1 and CDR2: MGHRA and YSYEKL.

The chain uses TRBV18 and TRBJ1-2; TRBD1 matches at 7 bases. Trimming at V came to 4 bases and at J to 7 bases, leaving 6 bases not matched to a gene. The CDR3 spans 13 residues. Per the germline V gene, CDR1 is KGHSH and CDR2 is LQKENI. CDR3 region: CASSRQGSRGYTF. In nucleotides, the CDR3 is TGTGCCAGCTCACGACAGGGATCGCGTGGCTACACCTTC.

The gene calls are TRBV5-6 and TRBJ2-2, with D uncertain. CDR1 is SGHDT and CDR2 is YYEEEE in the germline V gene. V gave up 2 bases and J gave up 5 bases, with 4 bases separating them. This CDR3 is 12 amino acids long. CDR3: CASSFTTGELFF. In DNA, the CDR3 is TGTGCCAGCAGCTTTACTACCGGGGAGCTGTTTTTT.

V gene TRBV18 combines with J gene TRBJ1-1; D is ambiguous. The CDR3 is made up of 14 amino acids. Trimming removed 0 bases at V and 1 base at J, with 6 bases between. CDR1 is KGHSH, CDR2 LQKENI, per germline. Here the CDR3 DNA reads TGTGCCAGCTCACCACCGCGGGAGAACACTGAAGCTTTCTTT. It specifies CASSPPRENTEAFF.

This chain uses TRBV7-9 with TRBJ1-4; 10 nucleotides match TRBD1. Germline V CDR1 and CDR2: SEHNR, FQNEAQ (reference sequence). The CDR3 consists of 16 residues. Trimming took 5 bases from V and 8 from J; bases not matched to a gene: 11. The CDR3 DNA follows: TGTGCCAGCAGCATCGGGACAGGGGTTTCGGGCGAAAAACTGTTTTTT. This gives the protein CASSIGTGVSGEKLFF.

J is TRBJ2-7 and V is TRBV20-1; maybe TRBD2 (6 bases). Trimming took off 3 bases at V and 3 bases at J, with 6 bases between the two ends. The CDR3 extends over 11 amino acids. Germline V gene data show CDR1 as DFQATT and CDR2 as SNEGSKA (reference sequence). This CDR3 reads CSARGGYEQYF. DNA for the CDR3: TGCAGTGCTAGGGGGGGCTACGAGCAGTACTTC.

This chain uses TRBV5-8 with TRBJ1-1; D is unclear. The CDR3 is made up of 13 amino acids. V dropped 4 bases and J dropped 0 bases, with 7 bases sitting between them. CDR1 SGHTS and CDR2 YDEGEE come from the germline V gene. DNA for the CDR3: TGTGCCAGCAGCCACACTATGAACACTGAAGCTTTCTTT. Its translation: CASSHTMNTEAFF.

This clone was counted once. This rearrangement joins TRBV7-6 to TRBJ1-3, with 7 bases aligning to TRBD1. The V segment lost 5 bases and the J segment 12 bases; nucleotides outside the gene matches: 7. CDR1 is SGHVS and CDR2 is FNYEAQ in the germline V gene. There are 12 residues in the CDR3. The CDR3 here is CASSETGHNIYF. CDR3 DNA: TGTGCCAGCAGCGAGACAGGGCACAACATATATTTT.

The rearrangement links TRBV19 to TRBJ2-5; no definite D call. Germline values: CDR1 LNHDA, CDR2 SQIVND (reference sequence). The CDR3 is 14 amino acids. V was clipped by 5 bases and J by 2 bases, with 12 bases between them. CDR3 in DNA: TGTGCCAGTAGTCGAGCCCCACCTCAAGAGACCCAGTACTTC. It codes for CASSRAPPQETQYF.

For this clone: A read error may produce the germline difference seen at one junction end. The CDR3 DNA reads as TGTGCCAGCAGCTTATCGTCGGGGAGGGAGTTTTTT. It yields the protein CASSLSSGREFF. The V call is TRBV28, the J call TRBJ1-4, with D hard to call. The germline CDR1 and CDR2 sequences are MDHEN and SYDVKM. The CDR3 totals 12 residues.

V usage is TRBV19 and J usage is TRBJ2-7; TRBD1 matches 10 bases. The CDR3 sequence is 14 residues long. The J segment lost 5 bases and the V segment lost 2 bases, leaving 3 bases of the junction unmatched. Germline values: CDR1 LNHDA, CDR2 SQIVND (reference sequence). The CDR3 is CASSIRQGANEQYF. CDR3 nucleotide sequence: TGTGCCAGTAGTATACGACAGGGGGCTAACGAGCAGTACTTC.

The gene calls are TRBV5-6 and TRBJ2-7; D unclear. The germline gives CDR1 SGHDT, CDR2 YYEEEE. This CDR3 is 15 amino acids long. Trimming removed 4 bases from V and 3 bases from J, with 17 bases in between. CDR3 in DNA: TGTGCCAGCAGCCTAGGATCTGGAGTCCACTACGAGCAGTACTTC. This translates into CASSLGSGVHYEQYF.

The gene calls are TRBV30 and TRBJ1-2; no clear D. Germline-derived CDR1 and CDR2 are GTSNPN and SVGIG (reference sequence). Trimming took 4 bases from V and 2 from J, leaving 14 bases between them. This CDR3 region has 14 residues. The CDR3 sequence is CAWKRQAANYGYTF. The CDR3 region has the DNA TGTGCCTGGAAGCGGCAGGCGGCAAACTATGGCTACACCTTC.

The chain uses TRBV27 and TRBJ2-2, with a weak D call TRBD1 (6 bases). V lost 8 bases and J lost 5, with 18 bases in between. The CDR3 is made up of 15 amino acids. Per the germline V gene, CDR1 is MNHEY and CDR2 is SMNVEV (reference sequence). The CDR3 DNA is TGTGCCAGCGGATACTGGCGTACAGGGACCGGGGAGCTGTTTTTT. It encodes CASGYWRTGTGELFF.

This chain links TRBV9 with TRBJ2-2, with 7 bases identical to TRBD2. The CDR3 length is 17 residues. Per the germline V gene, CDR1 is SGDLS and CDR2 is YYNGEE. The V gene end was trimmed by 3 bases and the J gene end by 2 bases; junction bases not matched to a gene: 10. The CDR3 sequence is CASSAPLAGDNTGELFF. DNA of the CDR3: TGTGCCAGCAGCGCACCCCTGGCGGGGGACAACACCGGGGAGCTGTTTTTT.

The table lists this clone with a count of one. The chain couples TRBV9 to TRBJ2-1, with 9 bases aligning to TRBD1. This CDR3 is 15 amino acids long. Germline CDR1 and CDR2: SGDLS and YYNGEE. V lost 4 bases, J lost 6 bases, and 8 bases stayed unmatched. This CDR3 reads CASSHPQGAVNEQFF. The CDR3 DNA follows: TGTGCCAGCAGCCACCCACAGGGGGCGGTCAATGAGCAGTTCTTC.

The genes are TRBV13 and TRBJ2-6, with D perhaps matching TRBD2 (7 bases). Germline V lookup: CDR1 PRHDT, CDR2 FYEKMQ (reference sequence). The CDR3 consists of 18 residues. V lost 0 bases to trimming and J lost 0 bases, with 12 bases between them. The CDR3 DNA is TGTGCCAGCAGCTTAGGGAGGGGGGACTACTCTGGGGCCAACGTCCTGACTTTC. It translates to CASSLGRGDYSGANVLTF. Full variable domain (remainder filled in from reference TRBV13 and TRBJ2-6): AAGVIQSPRHLIKEKRETATLKCYPIPRHDTVYWYQQGPGQDPQFLISFYEKMQSDKGSIPDRFSAQQFSDYHSELNMSSLELGDSALYFCASSLGRGDYSGANVLTFGAGSRLTVL.

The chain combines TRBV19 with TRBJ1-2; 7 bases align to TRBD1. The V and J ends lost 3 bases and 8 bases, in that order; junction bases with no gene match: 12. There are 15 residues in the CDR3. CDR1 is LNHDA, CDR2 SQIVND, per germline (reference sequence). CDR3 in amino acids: CASSIIDREIRGYTF. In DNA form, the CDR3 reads TGTGCCAGTAGTATTATCGACAGGGAGATTCGAGGCTACACCTTC.

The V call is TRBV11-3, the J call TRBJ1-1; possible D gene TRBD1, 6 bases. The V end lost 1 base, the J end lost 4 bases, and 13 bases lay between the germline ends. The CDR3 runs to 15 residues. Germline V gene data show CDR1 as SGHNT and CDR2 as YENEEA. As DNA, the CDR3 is TGTGCCAGCAGCTTAGTTTTGGGGGCCGGCACTGAAGCTTTCTTT. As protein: CASSLVLGAGTEAFF.